The rows below give T cell receptor beta chains drawn from one sample of a study of blood T cell repertoires in COVID-19. Libraries were prepared by immunoSEQ multiplex PCR; TCRdb keeps only in-frame clonotypes and omits some of them. The table records roughly 380,000 clones, about nine tenths of them present only once. Sequenced sample: PBMCs or T cells enriched from blood (not recorded which). Receptors originate from a woman in her 30s who had been exposed to COVID-19. Each CDR3 is given with its conserved first and last residue. The D gene is left open where the match is weak. Clone size is stated in some rows and not others, as once, few, many or a class when expanded.

J gene: TRBJ2-3; D gene: NA; clone size: NA; V gene: TRBV29-1; CDR3 protein: CRVSLSTDTQYF; CDR3 DNA: TGCAGGGTGTCCCTAAGCACAGATACGCAGTATTTT
J gene: TRBJ2-1; D gene: NA; clone size: NA; V gene: TRBV11-3; CDR3 protein: CASSPQTRGVYNEQFF; CDR3 DNA: TGTGCCAGCAGCCCCCAGACTAGAGGGGTATACAATGAGCAGTTCTTC
J gene: TRBJ2-3; D gene: TRBD2; clone size: NA; V gene: TRBV7-9; CDR3 protein: CASSGLAGTLSSTDTQYF; CDR3 DNA: TGTGCCAGCAGCGGACTAGCGGGGACTCTAAGCAGCACAGATACGCAGTATTTT
J gene: TRBJ1-2; D gene: TRBD1; clone size: NA; V gene: TRBV7-8; CDR3 protein: CASSLGWDRGYGYTF; CDR3 DNA: TGTGCCAGCAGCTTAGGTTGGGACAGGGGTTATGGCTACACCTTC
J gene: TRBJ1-2; D gene: NA; clone size: once; V gene: TRBV24-1; CDR3 protein: CATSDRSYGYTF; CDR3 DNA: TGTGCCACCAGTGACAGGTCCTATGGCTACACCTTC
J gene: TRBJ2-7; D gene: TRBD2; clone size: NA; V gene: TRBV5-1; CDR3 protein: CASSPLTSEEEYF; CDR3 DNA: TGCGCCAGCAGCCCGCTGACTAGCGAGGAGGAGTACTTC
J gene: TRBJ2-3; D gene: TRBD2; clone size: NA; V gene: TRBV30; CDR3 protein: CAWSSLAGTADTQYF; CDR3 DNA: TGTGCCTGGAGTTCACTAGCGGGTACAGCAGATACGCAGTATTTT
J gene: TRBJ1-1; D gene: NA; clone size: NA; V gene: TRBV30; CDR3 protein: CAWTRSREAFF; CDR3 DNA: TGTGCCTGGACCCGTTCCAGGGAAGCTTTCTTT
J gene: TRBJ1-4; D gene: NA; clone size: NA; V gene: TRBV27; CDR3 protein: CASSSIQGGNEKLFF; CDR3 DNA: TGTGCCAGCAGTTCGATACAGGGAGGGAATGAAAAACTGTTTTTT
J gene: TRBJ1-2; D gene: NA; clone size: NA; V gene: TRBV5-1; CDR3 protein: CASSLELQGRNGYTF; CDR3 DNA: TGCGCCAGCAGCTTGGAATTACAGGGACGGAATGGCTACACCTTC
J gene: TRBJ2-1; D gene: NA; clone size: NA; V gene: TRBV5-1; CDR3 protein: CASSLGQGGYNEQFF; CDR3 DNA: TGCGCCAGCAGCTTGGGCCAGGGAGGCTACAATGAGCAGTTCTTC
J gene: TRBJ2-1; D gene: TRBD2; clone size: NA; V gene: TRBV13; CDR3 protein: CASSFASGSPGNEQFF; CDR3 DNA: TGTGCCAGCAGCTTCGCTAGCGGGAGTCCCGGCAATGAGCAGTTCTTC
J gene: TRBJ2-1; D gene: TRBD2; clone size: NA; V gene: TRBV27; CDR3 protein: CASSFGLAGGGEQFF; CDR3 DNA: TGTGCCAGCAGTTTTGGGCTAGCGGGAGGGGGTGAGCAGTTCTTC
J gene: TRBJ1-5; D gene: TRBD1; clone size: NA; V gene: TRBV5-8; CDR3 protein: CASSFRGVSNQPQHF; CDR3 DNA: TGTGCCAGCAGCTTCAGGGGGGTCAGCAATCAGCCCCAGCATTTT
J gene: TRBJ2-1; D gene: NA; clone size: NA; V gene: TRBV25-1; CDR3 protein: CASSAPRESQFF; CDR3 DNA: TGTGCCAGCAGTGCCCCTCGGGAGAGTCAGTTCTTC
J gene: TRBJ2-7; D gene: TRBD1; clone size: NA; V gene: TRBV25-1; CDR3 protein: CASSETGVRNEQYF; CDR3 DNA: TGTGCCAGCAGTGAAACAGGGGTGAGGAACGAGCAGTACTTC